Presented here are 29 T cell receptor beta chains from one specimen sequenced in a study of blood T cell repertoires in COVID-19. Using immunoSEQ multiplex PCR, the repertoire was profiled, and TCRdb retains in-frame clones only, with some absent. The sample includes about 180,000 clones, roughly 80% of them seen just once. The sequenced sample was peripheral blood. Receptors originate from a woman between 65 and 79 years old with COVID-19, enrolled during active disease.

The J gene is TRBJ2-1, the V gene TRBV19; 9 bases match TRBD1. Germline-derived CDR1 and CDR2 are LNHDA and SQIVND (reference sequence). V lost 5 bases and J lost 4; bases outside the gene matches: 6. The CDR3 has 15 amino acids. The DNA of the CDR3 is TGTGCCAGTAGTCCTACAGGGGGCGCTTACAATGAGCAGTTCTTC. Protein: CASSPTGGAYNEQFF. The entire variable domain, with the rest obtained from reference TRBV19 and TRBJ2-1, is as follows: DGGITQSPKYLFRKEGQNVTLSCEQNLNHDAMYWYRQDPGQGLRLIYYSQIVNDFQKGDIAEGYSVSREKKESFPLTVTSAQKNPTAFYLCASSPTGGAYNEQFFGPGTRLTVL.

The chain joins TRBV3-1 (or the pseudogene TRBV3-2) to TRBJ1-1; 10 bases agree with TRBD1. CDR3 length equals 14 residues. The germline CDR1 and CDR2 sequences are LGHDT and YNNKEL (reference sequence). With 6 bases clipped from V and 8 bases from J, the junction kept 9 bases outside the gene matches. The DNA for the CDR3 is TGTGCCAGCAGACCAATGGGGACAGGGGAGGAAGCTTTCTTT. It specifies CASRPMGTGEEAFF.

The rearrangement uses TRBV21-1 and TRBJ2-1; the table's D call, TRBD1, has no DNA check behind it. TRBV21-1 is labeled a pseudogene. This CDR3 spans 15 amino acids. CDR3 sequence: CASSSDRGPLDEQFF. The CDR3 nucleotides are TGTGCCAGCAGCTCGGACAGGGGCCCCCTGGATGAGCAGTTCTTC.

This clone was recorded only once. V is TRBV6-4 and J is TRBJ1-1; unclear D gene. Trimming removed 9 bases at V and 3 bases at J, with 11 bases between. Germline V gene lookup returns CDR1 MRHNA and CDR2 SNTAGT. There are 12 residues in the CDR3. CDR3 protein: CASIMEHTEAFF. The CDR3, as DNA: TGTGCCAGTATAATGGAGCACACTGAAGCTTTCTTT.

In this sample, this clone turned up a few times. V and J are TRBV10-1 and TRBJ1-2, with TRBD1 matching 10 bases. V lost 10 bases and J lost 6; bases outside the gene matches: 11. The CDR3 totals 14 residues. CDR1 WNHNN and CDR2 SYGVQD come from the germline V gene (reference sequence). The CDR3 region is CAINGGQGIHGYTF. CDR3 DNA: TGCGCCATCAACGGGGGACAGGGGATCCATGGCTACACCTTC.

The chain couples TRBV7-8 to TRBJ2-7, with 11 bases that match TRBD2. This CDR3 has 14 amino acids. From germline, CDR1 is SGHVS and CDR2 FQNEAQ. With 5 bases clipped from V and 8 bases from J, the junction kept 8 bases outside the gene matches. CDR3 nucleotide sequence: TGTGCCAGCAGCCCCCTAGCGGGAGGTGAAAAGCAGTACTTC. Protein sequence: CASSPLAGGEKQYF. Filled out from reference TRBV7-8 and TRBJ2-7, the complete variable domain reads GAGVSQSPRYKVAKRGQDVALRCDPISGHVSLFWYQQALGQGPEFLTYFQNEAQLDKSGLPSDRFFAERPEGSVSTLKIQRTQQEDSAVYLCASSPLAGGEKQYFGPGTRLTVT.

V is TRBV7-2 and J is TRBJ2-1; 7 nucleotides match TRBD2. CDR1 and CDR2 from the germline V gene are SGHTA and FQGNSA. This CDR3 comprises 17 residues. J gave up 4 bases and V 5 bases, and 14 bases lay outside the gene matches. CDR3 sequence reads: CASSRTSGGRRYNEQFF. CDR3 DNA sequence: TGTGCCAGCAGCCGCACATCGGGGGGAAGGCGGTACAATGAGCAGTTCTTC.

The J gene is TRBJ2-7, the V gene TRBV29-1, with 10 bases lining up with TRBD1. This CDR3 region has 14 residues. With V trimmed by 2 bases and J by 2 bases, 3 bases remained unmatched. From germline, CDR1 is SQVTM and CDR2 ANQGSEA. DNA for the CDR3: TGCAGCGTTGAACCGGGACAGGGGACCTACGAGCAGTACTTC. The encoded protein is CSVEPGQGTYEQYF.

In this sample, this clone turned up once. This chain uses TRBV7-2 with TRBJ2-7; tentative D call: TRBD2 (6 bases). CDR1 is SGHTA, CDR2 FQGNSA, per germline. V was clipped by 5 bases and J by 12 bases, with 20 bases between them. The CDR3 is 13 residues long. CDR3 coding DNA: TGTGCCAGCAGCCCATACGAGGGACTTGTGTCGTACTTC. Translation: CASSPYEGLVSYF.

The chain joins TRBV7-2 to TRBJ1-3; D is perhaps TRBD1 (6 bases). The CDR3 is 13 amino acids. Trimming took 5 bases from V and 4 from J, leaving 9 bases between them. CDR1 is SGHTA and CDR2 is FQGNSA in the germline V gene. DNA of the CDR3: TGTGCCAGCAGCCCCGACAGGGGAAACACCATATATTTT. This codes for CASSPDRGNTIYF.

The CDR3 sequence: CASSTGTANYGYTF. The CDR3 DNA reads as TGTGCCAGCAGCACCGGGACAGCAAACTATGGCTACACCTTC. The chain has TRBV7-8 and TRBJ1-2; TRBD1 aligns across 7 bases. This CDR3 is built from 14 residues. J gave up 2 bases and V 5 bases, and 5 bases lay outside the gene matches. The V gene's germline CDR1 is SGHVS and CDR2 FQNEAQ.

This clone was seen only once. The genes are TRBV7-2 and TRBJ2-7, with 9 nucleotides matching TRBD2. Germline loops: CDR1 SGHTA, CDR2 FQGNSA. This CDR3 has 16 amino acids. J gave up 2 bases and V 3 bases, and 8 bases lay outside the gene matches. The CDR3 DNA reads as TGTGCCAGCAGCTTCCAGTTACTAGCGGGCGCCTACGAGCAGTACTTC. Translation gives CASSFQLLAGAYEQYF.

The chain has TRBV24-1 and TRBJ2-7; TRBD2 matches at 13 bases. CDR1 is KGHDR, CDR2 SFDVKD, per germline. The junction had 3 bases not matched to a gene; V was cut back by 3 bases and J by 5 bases. The CDR3 covers 15 residues. The chain's CDR3 is CATSDGLAGVNEQYF. The CDR3 DNA reads TGTGCCACCAGTGATGGACTAGCGGGAGTGAACGAGCAGTACTTC.

The chain carries TRBV5-5 and TRBJ1-1; TRBD1 matches 7 bases. The V gene's germline CDR1 is SGHKS and CDR2 YYEKEE (reference sequence). V was clipped by 4 bases and J by 5 bases; unmatched bases: 11. The CDR3 is made up of 15 amino acids. CDR3 bases: TGTGCCAGCAGCCTTGATGCAGGGGGTTGGACTGAAGCTTTCTTT. Amino acid sequence: CASSLDAGGWTEAFF.

Here the CDR3 reads CASSILIWEIQGINYEQYF. The DNA of the CDR3 is TGTGCCAGTAGTATATTAATTTGGGAAATACAGGGGATTAACTACGAGCAGTACTTC. V is TRBV19 and J is TRBJ2-7; 7 nucleotides agree with TRBD1. CDR1 is LNHDA and CDR2 is SQIVND in the germline V gene (reference sequence). V lost 2 bases, J lost 3 bases, and 19 bases stayed unmatched. The CDR3 runs 19 residues. The full variable domain, its missing parts supplied by reference TRBV19 and TRBJ2-7, is DGGITQSPKYLFRKEGQNVTLSCEQNLNHDAMYWYRQDPGQGLRLIYYSQIVNDFQKGDIAEGYSVSREKKESFPLTVTSAQKNPTAFYLCASSILIWEIQGINYEQYFGPGTRLTVT.

V and J are TRBV30 and TRBJ2-1, with a tentative D call TRBD2 (6 bases). The V and J ends lost 4 bases and 4 bases respectively, with 23 bases between them. This CDR3 has 17 residues. CDR1 is GTSNPN, CDR2 SVGIG, per germline (reference sequence). The CDR3 DNA sequence: TGTGCCTGGAAAGAATACGCCCGGAGGGCCGGGTACAATGAGCAGTTCTTC. Translated: CAWKEYARRAGYNEQFF.

In this sample, this clone turned up once. The chain has TRBV28 and TRBJ2-3, with 8 bases lining up with TRBD1. The CDR3 is made up of 17 amino acids. J was trimmed by 8 bases and V by 4 bases; bases with no gene match: 17. Germline-derived CDR1 and CDR2 are MDHEN and SYDVKM. The DNA of the CDR3 is TGTGCCAGCAGTTCCAATGGGGCAGGGGGCAATGTGGGTACGCAGTATTTT. It is translated as CASSSNGAGGNVGTQYF.

The chain joins TRBV24-1 to TRBJ2-3; no clear D. Germline V CDR1 and CDR2: KGHDR, SFDVKD. Trimming shortened V by 5 bases and J by 2 bases, and 4 bases separated the two germline ends. The CDR3 length is 12 residues. The CDR3 here is CATSAVTDTQYF. The DNA for the CDR3 is TGTGCCACCAGTGCCGTCACAGATACGCAGTATTTT.

The J gene is TRBJ2-4, the V gene TRBV7-2; 8 positions match TRBD1. The CDR3 sequence is 14 residues long. Germline trimming cut 7 bases from V and 4 bases from J; bases unmatched to any gene: 6. Germline loops: CDR1 SGHTA, CDR2 FQGNSA. This chain's CDR3 is CASNSGGLKNIQYF. The CDR3 DNA sequence: TGTGCCAGCAACTCAGGGGGCTTGAAAAACATTCAGTACTTC.

This clone was counted only a few times. The gene calls are TRBV6-5 and TRBJ1-1; 7 bases line up with TRBD1. V lost 2 bases, J lost 4 bases, and 4 bases stayed unmatched. This CDR3 has 14 amino acids. Germline lookup yields CDR1 MNHEY and CDR2 SVGAGI. CDR3 nucleotides: TGTGCCAGCAGTTACGGGCGACAGGGCACTGAAGCTTTCTTT. Translation: CASSYGRQGTEAFF.

This clone was detected once. The chain couples TRBV5-5 to TRBJ1-2; a possible D gene is TRBD1 (5 bases). Looked up from germline, CDR1 is SGHKS and CDR2 is YYEKEE (reference sequence). This CDR3 is 14 amino acids long. The V and J ends lost 4 bases and 3 bases respectively, with 13 bases between them. The CDR3 sequence is CASSGGDYDYGYTF. The CDR3 DNA follows: TGTGCCAGCAGCGGAGGGGATTACGACTATGGCTACACCTTC.

V and J are TRBV4-1 and TRBJ1-2; the match to TRBD1 covers 7 bases. Germline V gene data show CDR1 as MGHRA and CDR2 as YSYEKL. The ends lost 3 bases at V and 7 bases at J; junction bases unmatched: 8. The CDR3 sequence is 14 residues long. The CDR3 loop reads CASSHSTGTVGYTF. The CDR3 coding sequence is TGCGCCAGCAGCCATTCGACGGGGACAGTTGGCTACACCTTC.

The chain couples TRBV4-1 to TRBJ2-5; 9 bases match TRBD2. The germline V gene encodes CDR1 MGHRA and CDR2 YSYEKL. The CDR3 has 18 amino acids. The V gene end was trimmed by 0 bases and the J gene end by 5 bases; junction bases not matched to a gene: 13. The CDR3 spells CASSQDRASGTLLETQYF. As DNA, the CDR3 is TGCGCCAGCAGCCAAGATAGGGCTAGCGGGACGCTTTTGGAGACCCAGTACTTC.

V and J are TRBV21-1 and TRBJ2-5; the D segment call TRBD2 is taken from the table without a DNA check. TRBV21-1 is termed a pseudogene. This CDR3 comprises 18 residues. The CDR3 DNA reads TGTGCCAGCAGCATTGCCGAGCGGGAGGGCCCGCCTGGGGAGACCCAGTACTTC. This encodes CASSIAEREGPPGETQYF.

There are a few counts of this clone. The CDR3 reads CASSLMGLAGGSYNEQFF. In DNA form, the CDR3 reads TGTGCCAGCAGTCTGATGGGACTAGCGGGAGGCTCCTACAATGAGCAGTTCTTC. The chain recombines TRBV27 with TRBJ2-1; 15 bases agree with TRBD2. With 5 bases clipped from V and 0 bases from J, the junction kept 5 bases outside the gene matches. The germline V gene encodes CDR1 MNHEY and CDR2 SMNVEV (reference sequence). The CDR3 consists of 18 residues.

The chain combines TRBV24-1 with TRBJ2-3; D perhaps matches TRBD1 (6 bases). The CDR3 totals 16 residues. Trimming cost V 4 bases and J 0 bases, with 13 bases left between them. Germline CDR1 and CDR2: KGHDR and SFDVKD. The CDR3 bases are TGTGCCACCAGTGACAATCAGGGGTCTAGCACAGATACGCAGTATTTT. Translated: CATSDNQGSSTDTQYF.

DNA for the CDR3: TGTGCCAGCAGCCCTACTAACTATGGCTACACCTTC. The encoded protein is CASSPTNYGYTF. V gene TRBV4-2 combines with J gene TRBJ1-2; D remains ambiguous. V was pared by 4 bases and J by 0 bases, with 3 bases between. Germline CDR1 and CDR2: LGHNA and YNFKEQ. CDR3 size: 12 residues.

The chain carries TRBV3-1 (or the pseudogene TRBV3-2) and TRBJ1-5, with a weak D call TRBD1 (5 bases). Germline V gene sequence: CDR1 LGHDT, CDR2 YNNKEL (reference sequence). This CDR3 comprises 13 residues. Deletions cut 8 bases from V and 5 bases from J, with 13 bases between. The CDR3 here is CASSGRGDQPQHF. The CDR3 DNA sequence: TGTGCCAGCTCCGGGCGGGGGGATCAGCCCCAGCATTTT.

The CDR3 DNA sequence: TGTGCCAGCAGCTTAGACAGGATACAAGGTGAGCAGTTCTTC. Translated, it gives CASSLDRIQGEQFF. This rearrangement joins TRBV7-9 to TRBJ2-1, with a weak D call TRBD1 (5 bases). V was pared by 1 base and J by 9 bases, with 13 bases between. The length of the CDR3 is 14 residues. Germline CDR1 reads SEHNR; CDR2 reads FQNEAQ (reference sequence).